What follows are 17 T cell receptor beta chains derived from one specimen sequenced in a study of blood T cell repertoires in COVID-19. Method: immunoSEQ multiplex PCR; TCRdb's copy keeps in-frame clones and lacks some. The sample lists fewer than 350,000 clones; about 85% were seen once. Sequencing input: PBMCs or T cells enriched from blood (not recorded which). The receptors were gathered from a woman aged 45-59 years who had recovered from COVID-19.

The J gene is TRBJ2-5, the V gene TRBV29-1, with 9 nucleotides matching TRBD2. The V and J ends lost 4 bases and 1 base, in that order; junction bases with no gene match: 7. CDR1 SQVTM and CDR2 ANQGSEA come from the germline V gene. This CDR3 region has 15 residues. This CDR3 is CSVVWRGGSQETQYF. The CDR3 nucleotides read TGCAGCGTTGTCTGGCGGGGGGGGAGCCAAGAGACCCAGTACTTC.

Only a few counts were recorded for this clone. The V and J genes are TRBV14 and TRBJ1-1; D gene unclear. This CDR3 comprises 17 residues. CDR1 and CDR2 (germline): SGHDN, FVKESK. Trimming left V 0 bases short and J 2 bases short, with 16 bases between. CDR3 coding DNA: TGTGCCAGCAGCCAAGAACTGGGAGCTTCCTCAAACACTGAAGCTTTCTTT. Amino acid sequence: CASSQELGASSNTEAFF.

With respect to this clone: The identical CDR3 is also encoded by other nucleotide sequences in the sample. This chain uses TRBV3-1 (or the pseudogene TRBV3-2) with TRBJ2-2, with 8 nucleotides matching TRBD1. This CDR3 spans 16 amino acids. The germline gives CDR1 LGHDT, CDR2 YNNKEL (reference sequence). The V segment lost 4 bases and the J segment 5 bases; nucleotides outside the gene matches: 9. The CDR3 protein is CASSPQGGPYTGELFF. As DNA, the CDR3 is TGTGCCAGCAGCCCACAGGGGGGACCCTATACCGGGGAGCTGTTTTTT.

This clone was counted once. The J gene is TRBJ1-1, the V gene TRBV6-5, with D maybe TRBD1 (6 bases). Trimming took 6 bases from V and 3 from J, leaving 11 bases between them. This CDR3 has 13 residues. Per germline, CDR1 MNHEY and CDR2 SVGAGI. The CDR3 spells CASSLYRDTEAFF. CDR3 in DNA: TGTGCCAGCAGCTTATACAGGGACACTGAAGCTTTCTTT.

V usage is TRBV7-2 and J usage is TRBJ1-5; D gene unclear. With 2 bases removed from V and 6 bases from J, the gap between germline ends came to 8 bases. The CDR3 is made up of 13 amino acids. From germline, CDR1 is SGHTA and CDR2 FQGNSA. Here the CDR3 DNA reads TGTGCCAGCAGCTTAAATACTCTTCAGCCCCAGCATTTT. Its protein is CASSLNTLQPQHF.

This clone has only a few counts. J is TRBJ1-2 and V is TRBV2, with D unclear. The germline V and J ends were trimmed by 7 bases and 8 bases, with 17 bases remaining between them. The CDR3 loop spans 13 amino acids. Germline V gene sequence: CDR1 SNHLY, CDR2 FYNNEI. The CDR3 DNA reads as TGTGCCAGCACCCAGGAGGGCCTCGAAGGCTACACCTTC. This gives the protein CASTQEGLEGYTF.

V is TRBV21-1 and J is TRBJ1-1. TRBV21-1 is classified as a pseudogene. The CDR3 extends over 17 amino acids. The CDR3 loop reads CASSSRHLFASRTEAFF. The CDR3 nucleotides read TGTGCCAGCAGCTCGCGCCACCTGTTCGCTTCGCGCACTGAAGCTTTCTTT.

This rearrangement joins TRBV4-1 to TRBJ2-7; possibly TRBD2 for D (5 bases). Trimming cost V 1 base and J 5 bases, with 12 bases left between them. The germline V gene encodes CDR1 MGHRA and CDR2 YSYEKL. The CDR3 has 14 amino acids. CDR3 bases: TGCGCCAGCAGCCAAGGGGCAGGAGGCCACGAGCAGTACTTC. Translating it yields CASSQGAGGHEQYF.

The gene calls are TRBV27 and TRBJ2-7, with TRBD1 identical over 7 bases. The V segment lost 5 bases and the J segment 1 base; nucleotides outside the gene matches: 8. The CDR3 runs to 15 residues. CDR1 and CDR2 (germline): MNHEY, SMNVEV (reference sequence). CDR3 sequence: CASSPTGLESYEQYF. The CDR3 region has the DNA TGTGCCAGCAGTCCGACAGGGTTGGAGTCCTACGAGCAGTACTTC.

This chain connects TRBV11-2 to TRBJ2-7, with a possible D match to TRBD2 (6 bases). CDR1 is SGHAT and CDR2 is FQNNGV in the germline V gene. Trimming cost V 4 bases and J 5 bases, with 15 bases left between them. CDR3 size: 14 residues. The CDR3 DNA reads TGTGCCAGCAGCTCACGTGGGGAGGACCACGAGCAGTACTTC. Encoded protein: CASSSRGEDHEQYF.

The chain joins TRBV5-6 to TRBJ2-2; 7 bases agree with TRBD1. The ends lost 1 base at V and 5 bases at J; junction bases unmatched: 8. The CDR3 is made up of 16 amino acids. CDR1 and CDR2 (germline): SGHDT, YYEEEE. The DNA for the CDR3 is TGTGCCAGCAGCTTGTCCCTGACAGGGAGAACCGGGGAGCTGTTTTTT. Its protein is CASSLSLTGRTGELFF.

The genes are TRBV14 and TRBJ2-7, with D possibly being TRBD2 (6 bases). The CDR3 runs 14 residues. From germline, CDR1 is SGHDN and CDR2 FVKESK. V was pared by 4 bases and J by 6 bases, with 16 bases between. This CDR3 reads CASSLGTVLREQYF. Here the CDR3 DNA reads TGTGCCAGCAGCCTCGGGACTGTCCTACGCGAGCAGTACTTC.

The J gene is TRBJ2-1, the V gene TRBV28, with TRBD2 matching 7 bases. Losses at the gene ends were 7 bases for V and 5 bases for J; bases not matched to a gene: 8. Germline values: CDR1 MDHEN, CDR2 SYDVKM. CDR3 size: 14 residues. The CDR3, as DNA: TGTGCCAGCAAGACGGGACTACCAAACAATGAGCAGTTCTTC. It yields the protein CASKTGLPNNEQFF.

The chain combines TRBV5-4 with TRBJ1-1; D perhaps matches TRBD1 (5 bases). V was trimmed by 5 bases and J by 2 bases, leaving 13 bases between them. The length of the CDR3 is 14 residues. Germline V lookup: CDR1 SGHNT, CDR2 YYREEE (reference sequence). CDR3 sequence: CASSSKQGNTEAFF. Here the CDR3 DNA reads TGTGCCAGCAGTTCGAAGCAGGGTAACACTGAAGCTTTCTTT.

The chain joins TRBV10-3 to TRBJ1-5; TRBD1 matches at 7 bases. CDR1 ENHRY and CDR2 SYGVKD come from the germline V gene. The CDR3 length is 19 residues. The V and J ends lost 3 bases and 2 bases, in that order; junction bases with no gene match: 16. The CDR3 sequence is CAISEEDRYVGLGNQPQHF. The CDR3 DNA reads as TGTGCCATCAGTGAAGAGGACAGGTACGTCGGATTGGGCAATCAGCCCCAGCATTTT.

The rearrangement links TRBV4-2 to TRBJ1-2, with unresolved D. Between the trimmed V and J ends, which lost 0 bases and 3 bases, there was a span of 8 bases. This CDR3 comprises 14 residues. Germline V gene lookup returns CDR1 LGHNA and CDR2 YNFKEQ. The CDR3 loop is CASSQDLLDYGYTF. The DNA for the CDR3 is TGTGCCAGCAGCCAAGATCTCCTTGACTATGGCTACACCTTC.

The rearrangement joins TRBV30 to TRBJ1-5, with TRBD1 as a possible D gene (5 bases). The CDR3 contains 13 residues. Trimming took 3 bases from V and 0 from J, leaving 6 bases between them. Germline CDR1 is GTSNPN and CDR2 is SVGIG (reference sequence). CDR3 amino acids: CAWRTDSNQPQHF. CDR3 nucleotides: TGTGCCTGGAGGACAGATAGCAATCAGCCCCAGCATTTT.